The following is a T cell receptor (beta chain) sequence with its context. Its antigen is undetermined. These data come from a study of naive and memory T cell subsets. Separate alpha and beta amplification began at the second PCR step. CD8 T cells were positively selected from what remained after CD4 positive selection. EMRA cells were CD45RA+CD27-, and effector memory cells CD45RA-CD27-. General study points: Activation and differentiation may alter RNA-based TCR counts.

An equimolar mix of two oligonucleotides served as the beta constant-region primer for TRBC1 and TRBC2. The ligated cDNA underwent four PCR rounds using SP2 and nested alpha and beta constant-region primers. TCRdb ran MiXCR on the UMI-ligation and nested PCR reads and lists one entry per CDR3 protein. The repertoire has 30,000 to 40,000 distinct CDR3 sequences, roughly 20% of them found once; the top ten carry under 4%. The germline V and J ends were trimmed by 4 bases and 6 bases, with 16 bases remaining between them. CDR3 size: 16 residues. The germline gives CDR1 MNHEY, CDR2 SMNVEV (reference sequence).

V usage is TRBV27 and J usage is TRBJ1-6, with D perhaps TRBD1 (5 bases). The clonotype was recovered from a human donor in good health. Sequencing was done on a sample of effector memory CD4+ T cells from blood. This sample's subset: effector memory, CD45RA- CD27-. CDR3 DNA sequence: TGTGCCAGCAGTTCCCCACAGGACCCGTCTAATTCACCCCTCCACTTT. Encoded protein: CASSSPQDPSNSPLHF.